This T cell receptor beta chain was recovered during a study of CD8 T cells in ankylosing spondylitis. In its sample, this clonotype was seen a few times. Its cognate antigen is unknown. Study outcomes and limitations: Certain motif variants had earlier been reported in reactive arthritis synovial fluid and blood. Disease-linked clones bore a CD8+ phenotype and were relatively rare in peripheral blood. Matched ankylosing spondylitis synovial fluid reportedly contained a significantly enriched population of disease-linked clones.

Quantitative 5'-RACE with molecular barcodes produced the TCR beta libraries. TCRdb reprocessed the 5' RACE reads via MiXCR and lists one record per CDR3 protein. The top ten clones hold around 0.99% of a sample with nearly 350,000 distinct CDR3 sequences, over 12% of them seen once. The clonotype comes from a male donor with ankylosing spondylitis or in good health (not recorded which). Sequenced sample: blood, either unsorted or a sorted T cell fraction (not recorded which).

The CDR3 loop reads CASRPQITDTQYF. The CDR3 coding sequence is TGTGCCAGCAGACCTCAGATCACAGATACGCAGTATTTT. The J gene is TRBJ2-3, the V gene TRBV27; D is undetermined. V dropped 6 bases and J dropped 2 bases, with 9 bases sitting between them. Germline CDR1 reads MNHEY; CDR2 reads SMNVEV (reference sequence). CDR3 size: 13 residues.